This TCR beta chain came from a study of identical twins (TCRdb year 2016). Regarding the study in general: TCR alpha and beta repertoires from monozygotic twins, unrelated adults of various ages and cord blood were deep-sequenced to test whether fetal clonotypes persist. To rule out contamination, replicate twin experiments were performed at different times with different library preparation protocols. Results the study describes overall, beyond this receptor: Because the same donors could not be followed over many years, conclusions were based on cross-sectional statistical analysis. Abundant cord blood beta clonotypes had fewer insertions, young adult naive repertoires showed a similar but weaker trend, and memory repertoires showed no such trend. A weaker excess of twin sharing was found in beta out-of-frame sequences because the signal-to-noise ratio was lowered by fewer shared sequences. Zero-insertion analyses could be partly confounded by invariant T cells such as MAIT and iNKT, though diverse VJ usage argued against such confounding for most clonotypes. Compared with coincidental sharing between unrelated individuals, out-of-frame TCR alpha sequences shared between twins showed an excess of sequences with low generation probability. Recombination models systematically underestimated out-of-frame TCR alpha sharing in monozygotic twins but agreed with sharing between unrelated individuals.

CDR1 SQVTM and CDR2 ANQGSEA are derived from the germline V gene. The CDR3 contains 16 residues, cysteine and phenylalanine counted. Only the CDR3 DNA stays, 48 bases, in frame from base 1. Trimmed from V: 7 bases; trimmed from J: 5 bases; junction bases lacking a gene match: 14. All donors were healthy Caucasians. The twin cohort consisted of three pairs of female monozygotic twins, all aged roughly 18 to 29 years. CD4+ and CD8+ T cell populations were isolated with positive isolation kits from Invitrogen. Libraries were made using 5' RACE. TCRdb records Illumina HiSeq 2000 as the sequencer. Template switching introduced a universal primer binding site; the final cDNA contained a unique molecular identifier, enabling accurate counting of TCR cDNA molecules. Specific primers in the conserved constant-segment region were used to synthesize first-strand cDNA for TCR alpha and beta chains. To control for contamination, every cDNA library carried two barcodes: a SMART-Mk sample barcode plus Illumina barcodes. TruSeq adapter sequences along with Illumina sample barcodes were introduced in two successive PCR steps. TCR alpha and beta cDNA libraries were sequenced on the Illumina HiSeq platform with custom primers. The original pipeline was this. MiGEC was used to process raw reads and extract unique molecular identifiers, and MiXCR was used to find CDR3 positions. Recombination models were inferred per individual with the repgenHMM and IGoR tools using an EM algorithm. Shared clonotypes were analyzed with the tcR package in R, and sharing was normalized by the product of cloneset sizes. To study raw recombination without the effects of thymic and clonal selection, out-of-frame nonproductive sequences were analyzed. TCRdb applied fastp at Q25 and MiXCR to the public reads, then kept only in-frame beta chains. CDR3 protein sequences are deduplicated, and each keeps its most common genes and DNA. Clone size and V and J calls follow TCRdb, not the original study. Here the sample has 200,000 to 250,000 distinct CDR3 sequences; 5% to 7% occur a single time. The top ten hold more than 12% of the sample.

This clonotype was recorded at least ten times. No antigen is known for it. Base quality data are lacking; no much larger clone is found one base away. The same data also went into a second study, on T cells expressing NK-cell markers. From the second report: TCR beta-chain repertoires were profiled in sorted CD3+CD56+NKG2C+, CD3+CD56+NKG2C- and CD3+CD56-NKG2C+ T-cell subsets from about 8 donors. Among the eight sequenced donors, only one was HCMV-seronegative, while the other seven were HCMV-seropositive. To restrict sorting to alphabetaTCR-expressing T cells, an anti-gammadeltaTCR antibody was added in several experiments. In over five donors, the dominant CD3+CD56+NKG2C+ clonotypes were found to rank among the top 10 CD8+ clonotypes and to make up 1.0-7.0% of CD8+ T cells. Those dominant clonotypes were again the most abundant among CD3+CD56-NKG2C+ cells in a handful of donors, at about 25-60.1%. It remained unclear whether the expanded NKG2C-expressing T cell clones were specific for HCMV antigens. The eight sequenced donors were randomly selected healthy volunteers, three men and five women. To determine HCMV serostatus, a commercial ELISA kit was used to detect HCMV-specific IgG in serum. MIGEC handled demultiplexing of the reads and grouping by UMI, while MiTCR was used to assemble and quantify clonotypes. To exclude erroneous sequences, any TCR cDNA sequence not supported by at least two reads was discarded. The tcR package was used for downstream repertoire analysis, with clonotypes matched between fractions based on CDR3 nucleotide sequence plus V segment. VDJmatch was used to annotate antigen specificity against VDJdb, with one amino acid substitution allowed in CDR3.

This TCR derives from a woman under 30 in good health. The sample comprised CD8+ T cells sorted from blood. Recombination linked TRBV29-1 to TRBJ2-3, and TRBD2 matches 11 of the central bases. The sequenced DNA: TGCAGCGCCAACCCCATTAGCGGGAGGGATCGAGATACGCAGTATTTT. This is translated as CSANPISGRDRDTQYF.